The present T cell receptor (beta chain) was sequenced within a study of blood T cell repertoires in COVID-19. Study in general: Samples came from the United States, Italy and Spain, spanning acute and convalescent COVID-19.

The V gene lost 4 bases and the J gene lost 5 bases, with 9 bases spanning the gap. The germline gives CDR1 SGHRS, CDR2 YFSETQ. CDR3 length: 13 amino acids. Clinical histories supplied by participants themselves formed the basis of cohort assignment. Before being deemed recovered, Cohort 3 donors had two negative PCRs, clearance, or symptom resolution. The method was immunoSEQ multiplex PCR; TCRdb's version includes in-frame clones alone and lacks a portion of them. The profile covers about 370,000 clones, with around 91% appearing a single time and approximately 1% taken by the ten largest. Sequenced sample: PBMCs or T cells enriched from blood (not recorded which). This TCR was sampled from a man younger than 35 who had recovered from COVID-19. The gene calls are TRBV5-1 and TRBJ2-2; D may be TRBD2 (5 bases). This chain's CDR3 is CASSPRGTGELFF. CDR3 in DNA: TGCGCCAGCAGCCCTCGAGGGACCGGGGAGCTGTTTTTT.